This T cell receptor (beta chain) was sequenced during a study of T cells after yellow fever vaccination. This clonotype was detected only a few times. UMIs were added to TCR cDNA along with a universal primer site when it was made by 5'RACE template switching. TCRdb ran MiXCR on the 5' RACE reads and lists one entry per CDR3 protein. In the table there are about 340,000 distinct CDR3 sequences, about 4% of which are singletons. Trimming removed 2 bases from V and 0 bases from J; junction bases left unmatched: 11. CDR3 length: 18 amino acids. The V gene's germline CDR1 is SGHNT and CDR2 YYREEE (reference sequence).

The sample was PBMCs, taken 5 days after the yellow fever booster vaccination. The V gene is TRBV5-4, the J gene TRBJ2-3; 8 bases map to TRBD1. This TCR was sampled from a man aged 18 to 30 who received the YFV17D yellow fever vaccine. CDR3 in amino acids: CASSFPSIRDRSTDTQYF. The CDR3 DNA sequence: TGTGCCAGCAGCTTCCCGAGCATCCGGGACAGGAGCACAGATACGCAGTATTTT. Full variable domain (outside the CDR3, taken from reference TRBV5-4 and TRBJ2-3): ETGVTQSPTHLIKTRGQQVTLRCSSQSGHNTVSWYQQALGQGPQFIFQYYREEENGRGNFPPRFSGLQFPNYSSELNVNALELDDSALYLCASSFPSIRDRSTDTQYFGPGTRLTVL.